This TCR beta chain comes out of a study of T cell responses to AZD1222 COVID-19 vaccine. Findings of the study overall: After the peak T cell response, and only then, were repertoires sampled.

Produced via immunoSEQ multiplex PCR; TCRdb's table is partial and in-frame only. Of about 73,000 clones listed, around 82% are singletons. The V gene's germline CDR1 is MDHEN and CDR2 SYDVKM. This CDR3 is built from 14 residues. The V end lost 1 base, the J end lost 2 bases, and 9 bases lay between the germline ends. Remarks on this clone: Its specificity is not known.

The V gene is TRBV28, the J gene TRBJ2-7, with D uncertain. Sample: peripheral blood, taken 28 days after the second AZD1222 dose. The clonotype originates from an adult who received the AZD1222 COVID-19 vaccine. The CDR3 nucleotides read TGTGCCAGCAGTTTATTCGGAGACACCTACGAGCAGTACTTC. Protein sequence: CASSLFGDTYEQYF.